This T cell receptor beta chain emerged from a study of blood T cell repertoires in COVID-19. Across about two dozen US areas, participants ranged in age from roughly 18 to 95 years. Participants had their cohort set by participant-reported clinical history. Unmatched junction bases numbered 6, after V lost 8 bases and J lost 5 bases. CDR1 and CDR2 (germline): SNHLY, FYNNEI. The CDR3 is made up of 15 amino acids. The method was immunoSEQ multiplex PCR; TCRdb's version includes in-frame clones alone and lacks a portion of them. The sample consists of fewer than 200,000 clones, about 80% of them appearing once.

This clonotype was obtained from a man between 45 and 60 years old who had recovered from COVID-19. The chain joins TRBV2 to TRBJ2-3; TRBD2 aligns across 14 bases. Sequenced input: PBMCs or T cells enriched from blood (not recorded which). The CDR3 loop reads CASQTSGGARDTQYF. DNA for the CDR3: TGTGCCAGCCAGACTAGCGGGGGGGCCAGAGATACGCAGTATTTT.